The 26 T cell receptor beta chains below were found in one sample sequenced in a study of blood T cell repertoires in COVID-19. Clones were read by immunoSEQ multiplex PCR, and TCRdb kept only the in-frame ones, dropping some. Here the sample spans roughly 180,000 clones, about 85% being singletons. Sequences were obtained from peripheral blood. These TCRs come from a man between 70 and 80 years old with active or convalescent COVID-19.

CDR3 nucleotides: TGTGCCAGTATCCAGGGCCCGAATTCCTACGAGCAGTACTTC. Translated: CASIQGPNSYEQYF. The V and J genes are TRBV19 and TRBJ2-7, with D maybe TRBD1 (5 bases). This CDR3 comprises 14 residues. The V and J ends lost 7 bases and 1 base respectively, with 14 bases between them. CDR1 and CDR2 (germline): LNHDA, SQIVND (reference sequence).

This rearrangement joins TRBV19 to TRBJ1-2; D is uncertain. Germline V lookup: CDR1 LNHDA, CDR2 SQIVND (reference sequence). The germline V and J ends were trimmed by 8 bases and 0 bases, with 16 bases remaining between them. CDR3 size: 15 residues. The CDR3 loop is CASSAIGGTNYGYTF. In DNA form, the CDR3 reads TGTGCCAGTTCAGCAATTGGAGGTACTAACTATGGCTACACCTTC.

This clone was recorded only once. J is TRBJ1-6 and V is TRBV5-6, with 8 bases matching TRBD1. Germline CDR1 and CDR2: SGHDT and YYEEEE. V dropped 4 bases and J dropped 7; count of bases not matched to a gene: 10. This CDR3 spans 16 amino acids. CDR3 DNA sequence: TGTGCCAGCAGCCCGGGGACAGGCTTTAAGAATTCACCCCTCCACTTT. Its protein is CASSPGTGFKNSPLHF.

This sequence joins TRBV2 and TRBJ1-1; TRBD1 aligns across 8 bases. This CDR3 has 14 amino acids. Germline-derived CDR1 and CDR2 are SNHLY and FYNNEI. J gave up 3 bases and V 6 bases, and 6 bases lay outside the gene matches. The CDR3 sequence: CASRTGARDTEAFF. For the CDR3, the DNA is TGTGCCAGCAGGACAGGGGCCCGGGACACTGAAGCTTTCTTT. The entire variable domain, with the rest obtained from reference TRBV2 and TRBJ1-1, is as follows: EPEVTQTPSHQVTQMGQEVILRCVPISNHLYFYWYRQILGQKVEFLVSFYNNEISEKSEIFDDQFSVERPDGSNFTLKIRSTKLEDSAMYFCASRTGARDTEAFFGQGTRLTVV.

This chain connects TRBV5-4 to TRBJ1-6; no definite D call. CDR1 and CDR2 from the germline V gene are SGHNT and YYREEE (reference sequence). With 2 bases removed from V and 10 bases from J, the gap between germline ends came to 7 bases. The length of the CDR3 is 12 residues. CDR3 sequence (DNA): TGTGCCAGCAGCTTTGGTCAGTCACCCCTCCACTTT. Translating gives CASSFGQSPLHF.

The chain employs TRBV5-1 and TRBJ2-1; possibly TRBD1 for D (6 bases). Germline CDR1 reads SGHRS; CDR2 reads YFSETQ. Trimming took off 3 bases at V and 0 bases at J, with 13 bases between the two ends. The CDR3 totals 16 residues. The CDR3 loop reads CASSYGTTSSYNEQFF. CDR3 coding DNA: TGCGCCAGCAGCTACGGGACAACGAGCTCCTACAATGAGCAGTTCTTC.

The chain carries TRBV5-1 and TRBJ2-5; tentatively, D is TRBD1 (6 bases). The germline V gene encodes CDR1 SGHRS and CDR2 YFSETQ. Trimming shortened V by 8 bases and J by 3 bases, and 14 bases separated the two germline ends. The CDR3 sequence is 13 residues long. This CDR3 reads CASRPGQKETQYF. The CDR3 nucleotides read TGCGCCAGTAGACCCGGACAGAAAGAGACCCAGTACTTC.

This chain uses TRBV7-9 with TRBJ1-4, with D unclear. V was cut by 8 bases and J by 0 bases, with 7 bases left in between. Germline CDR1 is SEHNR and CDR2 is FQNEAQ (reference sequence). The CDR3 contains 13 residues. The CDR3 loop reads CASQDSTNEKLFF. The CDR3 coding sequence is TGTGCCAGCCAGGACTCAACTAATGAAAAACTGTTTTTT.

In this sample, this clone turned up a few times. This chain connects TRBV7-2 to TRBJ2-3; D call uncertain. The CDR3 sequence is 14 residues long. The germline V and J ends were trimmed by 1 base and 3 bases, with 8 bases remaining between them. Germline V CDR1 and CDR2: SGHTA, FQGNSA. DNA for the CDR3: TGTGCCAGCAGCTTAGGTATCCAGACAGATACGCAGTATTTT. This encodes CASSLGIQTDTQYF.

V is TRBV30 and J is TRBJ2-7; TRBD1 might be the D (6 bases). The V and J ends lost 1 base and 6 bases respectively, with 19 bases between them. The CDR3 spans 15 residues. Germline loops: CDR1 GTSNPN, CDR2 SVGIG (reference sequence). The CDR3 DNA reads as TGTGCCTGGAGTGGAGGGGACACCCGACCCCTCGAGCAGTACTTC. It encodes CAWSGGDTRPLEQYF.

The rearrangement joins TRBV7-9 to TRBJ2-7; a possible D gene is TRBD1 (6 bases). Germline CDR1 reads SEHNR; CDR2 reads FQNEAQ (reference sequence). Trimming left V 1 base short and J 3 bases short, with 10 bases between. CDR3 length: 14 amino acids. For the CDR3, the DNA is TGTGCCAGCAGCTTAGGACAGGTGAGCTACGAGCAGTACTTC. It encodes CASSLGQVSYEQYF.

This sequence joins TRBV29-1 and TRBJ1-1, with a possible D match to TRBD1 (5 bases). The germline V gene encodes CDR1 SQVTM and CDR2 ANQGSEA. The CDR3 is made up of 15 amino acids. V was cut by 6 bases and J by 2 bases, with 19 bases left in between. This CDR3 is CSVAPRQRVNTEAFF. The CDR3, as DNA: TGCAGCGTCGCCCCGCGACAGAGAGTAAACACTGAAGCTTTCTTT.

The chain combines TRBV10-1 with TRBJ2-7; the match to TRBD1 covers 11 bases. Germline CDR1 is WNHNN and CDR2 is SYGVQD (reference sequence). V dropped 6 bases and J dropped 3; count of bases not matched to a gene: 4. The CDR3 loop spans 14 amino acids. The CDR3 DNA reads TGCGCCAGCAGCACCGGGACAGGGGGCTACGAGCAGTACTTC. Its protein product is CASSTGTGGYEQYF.

This chain connects TRBV5-1 to TRBJ1-3; tentative D call: TRBD1 (6 bases). Germline V CDR1 and CDR2: SGHRS, YFSETQ. Trimming removed 3 bases from V and 0 bases from J, with 10 bases in between. This CDR3 comprises 15 residues. The DNA of the CDR3 is TGCGCCAGCAGCTCGGACAGTTCCTCTGGAAACACCATATATTTT. Translation: CASSSDSSSGNTIYF. The full variable domain, with the rest looked up from reference TRBV5-1 and TRBJ1-3, is KAGVTQTPRYLIKTRGQQVTLSCSPISGHRSVSWYQQTPGQGLQFLFEYFSETQRNKGNFPGRFSGRQFSNSRSEMNVSTLELGDSALYLCASSSDSSSGNTIYFGEGSWLTVV.

The chain combines TRBV6-5 with TRBJ2-5; TRBD1 agrees at 7 bases. J was trimmed by 4 bases and V by 5 bases; bases with no gene match: 7. Germline CDR1 reads MNHEY; CDR2 reads SVGAGI. CDR3 length: 14 residues. As DNA, the CDR3 is TGTGCCAGCAGTCAACTACAGGGGAGAGAGACCCAGTACTTC. Amino acids: CASSQLQGRETQYF.

The genes are TRBV5-4 and TRBJ2-1, with 10 bases aligning to TRBD2. The length of the CDR3 is 16 residues. Germline values: CDR1 SGHNT, CDR2 YYREEE (reference sequence). J gave up 0 bases and V 4 bases, and 4 bases lay outside the gene matches. The CDR3 protein is CASSDQRGGSYNEQFF. CDR3 nucleotide sequence: TGTGCCAGCAGCGACCAGCGGGGGGGCTCCTACAATGAGCAGTTCTTC. The variable domain in full, with the rest retrieved from reference TRBV5-4 and TRBJ2-1, is ETGVTQSPTHLIKTRGQQVTLRCSSQSGHNTVSWYQQALGQGPQFIFQYYREEENGRGNFPPRFSGLQFPNYSSELNVNALELDDSALYLCASSDQRGGSYNEQFFGPGTRLTVL.

In this sample, this clone turned up once. The chain couples TRBV27 to TRBJ1-5; a possible D gene is TRBD1 (5 bases). The CDR3 totals 15 residues. V was cut by 2 bases and J by 2 bases, with 10 bases left in between. CDR1 and CDR2 (germline): MNHEY, SMNVEV (reference sequence). The DNA for the CDR3 is TGTGCCAGCAGTTTAGGGGGGTGGGGCAATCAGCCCCAGCATTTT. It encodes CASSLGGWGNQPQHF.

The chain carries TRBV7-2 and TRBJ2-1; 7 bases fit TRBD1. The germline gives CDR1 SGHTA, CDR2 FQGNSA. The length of the CDR3 is 15 residues. The junction had 5 bases not matched to a gene; V was cut back by 2 bases and J by 4 bases. Here the CDR3 reads CASSLKRGPYNEQFF. Here the CDR3 DNA reads TGTGCCAGCAGCTTAAAGAGGGGGCCGTACAATGAGCAGTTCTTC.

This chain uses TRBV5-1 with TRBJ2-2; a possible D gene is TRBD2 (7 bases). V was clipped by 0 bases and J by 7 bases, with 16 bases between them. Germline V gene sequence: CDR1 SGHRS, CDR2 YFSETQ. The CDR3 is 16 amino acids. CDR3 loop: CASSLELIGGHGELFF. The CDR3 bases are TGCGCCAGCAGCTTGGAATTGATCGGGGGGCACGGGGAGCTGTTTTTT.

The rearrangement uses TRBV7-2 and TRBJ2-7, with a tentative D call TRBD1 (7 bases). Germline loops: CDR1 SGHTA, CDR2 FQGNSA. The CDR3 consists of 14 residues. Trimming took 2 bases from V and 7 from J, leaving 15 bases between them. This CDR3 reads CASSLRQGGKEQYF. Here the CDR3 DNA reads TGTGCCAGCAGCTTACGCCAGGGGGGTAAAGAGCAGTACTTC.

The CDR3 sequence is CASSRGQGREKLFF. Written as DNA, the CDR3 is TGTGCCAGCAGCCGCGGACAGGGTAGGGAAAAACTGTTTTTT. V is TRBV7-2 and J is TRBJ1-4, with 8 positions matching TRBD1. The CDR3 runs to 14 residues. Germline V gene lookup returns CDR1 SGHTA and CDR2 FQGNSA. Unmatched junction bases numbered 7, after V lost 5 bases and J lost 8 bases.

The gene calls are TRBV2 and TRBJ2-2; 8 positions agree with TRBD1. Germline CDR1 and CDR2: SNHLY and FYNNEI. The CDR3 extends over 15 amino acids. J lost 4 bases, V lost 7 bases, and 8 bases had no gene match. CDR3 coding DNA: TGTGCCAGCAAGAACGACAGGGGCGGCACCGGGGAGCTGTTTTTT. It codes for CASKNDRGGTGELFF.

CDR3 in DNA: TGCAGTGCTAGTGGGGTCCCGAGACTAGCAATTTACGAGCAGTACTTC. Residues: CSASGVPRLAIYEQYF. The V gene is TRBV20-1, the J gene TRBJ2-7, with 7 bases identical to TRBD2. Germline V CDR1 and CDR2: DFQATT, SNEGSKA (reference sequence). The CDR3 extends over 16 amino acids. J gave up 4 bases and V 3 bases, and 15 bases lay outside the gene matches.

CDR3 residues: CASSISETQYF. The CDR3 region has the DNA TGTGCCAGCAGTATATCCGAGACCCAGTACTTC. The chain uses TRBV7-8 and TRBJ2-5; no definite D call. Germline loops: CDR1 SGHVS, CDR2 FQNEAQ. The CDR3 is 11 amino acids. The V gene lost 6 bases and the J gene lost 5 bases, with 7 bases spanning the gap.

The genes are TRBV19 and TRBJ2-7, with 8 bases fitting TRBD2. CDR1 and CDR2 from the germline V gene are LNHDA and SQIVND (reference sequence). Germline trimming cut 4 bases from V and 6 bases from J; bases unmatched to any gene: 11. This CDR3 contains 15 residues. The DNA for the CDR3 is TGTGCCAGTAGTAACGCGGCGGCGGGGGGCCGCGAGCAGTACTTC. Protein sequence: CASSNAAAGGREQYF.

This chain connects TRBV6-2 or TRBV6-3 to TRBJ1-1; maybe TRBD1 (6 bases). Deletions cut 5 bases from V and 10 bases from J, with 17 bases between. Germline values: CDR1 MNHEY, CDR2 SVGEGT. There are 13 residues in the CDR3. The CDR3 region has the DNA TGTGCCAGCAGTGACAGGTTCGGGGTAGGAGCTTTCTTT. Its protein is CASSDRFGVGAFF.